A selection of T cell receptor beta chains follows, all from one sample in a study of blood T cell repertoires in COVID-19. TCRdb's table, derived via immunoSEQ multiplex PCR, lists solely in-frame clones and lacks some. Here the sample spans roughly 400,000 clones, more than 70% being singletons. Sequenced input: peripheral blood. Source of these receptors: a woman in her sixties with COVID-19, enrolled during active disease. The CDR3 runs from the conserved cysteine through the conserved F or W. D genes are given only for firm matches. Clone size, where shown, is once, few, many, or a class for clones that have expanded.

TRBD1	TRBV7-8	-	TRBJ1-1	TGTGCCAGCAGACGGAGGGGACAGGATGAAGCTTTCTTT	CASRRRGQDEAFF
-	TRBV5-1	-	TRBJ2-2	TGCGCCAGCACCAAGGAGGCGTCCTTCACCGGGGAGCTGTTTTTT	CASTKEASFTGELFF
-	TRBV7-3	-	TRBJ1-1	TGTGCCAGCAGCTTAGGGCAGGGGAGTGAAGCTTTCTTT	CASSLGQGSEAFF
TRBD1	TRBV28	once	TRBJ1-1	TGTGCCAGCAGCTACGGACAGGGGAACACTGAAGCTTTCTTT	CASSYGQGNTEAFF
-	TRBV10-1	few	TRBJ1-5	TGCGCCAGCAGTGCCCCGGGAGGACAAATCAATCAGCCCCAGCATTTT	CASSAPGGQINQPQHF
-	TRBV18	-	TRBJ1-3	TGTGCCAGCTCACCAGGGTGGAGGGACTCTGGAAACACCATATATTTT	CASSPGWRDSGNTIYF
-	TRBV29-1	-	TRBJ1-2	TGCAGCGTTGATTCGCCAAGAGCTAACTATGGCTACACCTTC	CSVDSPRANYGYTF
-	TRBV6-6	-	TRBJ1-1	TGTGCCAGCGGCCAACAGGGTACCGGGACCGAGGCTTTCTTT	CASGQQGTGTEAFF
-	TRBV29-1	-	TRBJ1-2	TGCAGCGGGAGGCAGAGCCATGGCTACACCTTC	CSGRQSHGYTF
-	TRBV28	-	TRBJ1-2	TGTGCCAGCCGAGGGACTCTCTATGGCTACACCTTC	CASRGTLYGYTF
-	TRBV21-1	few	TRBJ1-2	TGTGCCAGCAGCAAAGATCTTGGGACAGCCCGTTCAAACTATGGCTACACCTTC	CASSKDLGTARSNYGYTF
TRBD1	TRBV3-1/TRBV3-2	-	TRBJ2-3	TGTGCCAGCAGTTACCAGGGGGCTCAAACAGATACGCAGTATTTT	CASSYQGAQTDTQYF
TRBD2	TRBV7-8	-	TRBJ2-2	TGTGCCAGCAGCTTACGGTCTCGGGGGGGCCCGAACACCGGGGAGCTGTTTTTT	CASSLRSRGGPNTGELFF
-	TRBV19	-	TRBJ2-1	TGTGCCAGTAGTATGGACTACGCCAATGAGCAGTTCTTC	CASSMDYANEQFF
TRBD2	TRBV2	-	TRBJ2-1	TGTGCCAGCAGTGAAGCGGGACTAGCGGGTCGGGGGGAGCAGTTCTTC	CASSEAGLAGRGEQFF
-	TRBV30	-	TRBJ2-3	TGTGCCTGGAGATTGCCCCGGTCGCCGTCAGATACGCAGTATTTT	CAWRLPRSPSDTQYF
TRBD1	TRBV4-1	-	TRBJ1-1	TGCGCCAGCAGCCAAGATTATTTCGGGACAGGGGCCGTGAACACTGAAGCTTTCTTT	CASSQDYFGTGAVNTEAFF
TRBD1	TRBV6-1	-	TRBJ2-1	TGTGCCAGCAGTGAAGCAGGGGGCCGGTTCAACAATGAGCAGTTCTTC	CASSEAGGRFNNEQFF
-	TRBV18	-	TRBJ2-3	TGTGCCAGCTCACCCAGGGGTATGAGCACAGATACGCAGTATTTT	CASSPRGMSTDTQYF
TRBD1	TRBV5-6	-	TRBJ1-6	TGTGCCAGCACCTGGGGGGACAGGGATATCTCACCCCTCCACTTT	CASTWGDRDISPLHF
-	TRBV6-5	-	TRBJ1-3	TGTGCCAGCAGCCAAAGGGGAATTGGAAACACCATATATTTT	CASSQRGIGNTIYF
-	TRBV11-2	once	TRBJ1-6	TGTGCCAGCAGCTTAGGGACAGTCCTCCACTTT	CASSLGTVLHF
TRBD1	TRBV3-1/TRBV3-2	-	TRBJ1-4	TGTGCCAGCAGCTCCATGTATAGGGGGACAGTCAATGAAAAACTGTTTTTT	CASSSMYRGTVNEKLFF
-	TRBV9	-	TRBJ1-6	TGTGCCAGCAGCTTGGGCGGGGGGGATAATTCACCCCTCCACTTT	CASSLGGGDNSPLHF
TRBD1	TRBV9	-	TRBJ2-7	TGTGCCAGCAGCACCCGGGACAGGGGGATCTACGAGCAGTACTTC	CASSTRDRGIYEQYF
TRBD2	TRBV9	-	TRBJ2-3	TGTGCCAGCAGCGTAGAACTAGCGGATAGCACAGATACGCAGTATTTT	CASSVELADSTDTQYF
-	TRBV10-1	-	TRBJ1-1	TGCGCCAGCAGTGCATCGGCAGGGATGAACACTGAAGCTTTCTTT	CASSASAGMNTEAFF
TRBD1	TRBV5-3	once	TRBJ1-2	TGTGCCAGAAGCTGGTCAAAGGAGGACAGGGCCTTCGACTATGGCTACACCTTC	CARSWSKEDRAFDYGYTF
TRBD2	TRBV7-2	once	TRBJ2-7	TGTGCCAGCAGCCGTTGGTCAGCGGGGGGTAACTACGAGCAGTACTTC	CASSRWSAGGNYEQYF
-	TRBV25-1	-	TRBJ2-6	TGTGCCAGCAGTGAGGCAAGGGGCTCTGGGGCCAACGTCCTGACTTTC	CASSEARGSGANVLTF
-	TRBV28	-	TRBJ1-4	TGTGCCAGCAGGTTCTTCTCGACCGGGGAAAAACTGTTTTTT	CASRFFSTGEKLFF
TRBD1	TRBV2	-	TRBJ1-4	TGTGCCAGCAACGGACAGGATGCAACTAATGAAAAACTGTTTTTT	CASNGQDATNEKLFF
TRBD1	TRBV4-2	few	TRBJ1-2	TGTGCCAGCAGCCCGGACAGGGCCACCTATGGCTACACCTTC	CASSPDRATYGYTF
-	TRBV5-6	-	TRBJ1-5	TGTGCCAGCAGCTTGTATGAGGGAGTAAATCAGCCCCAGCATTTT	CASSLYEGVNQPQHF
-	TRBV7-3	-	TRBJ1-6	TGTGCCAGCGCGGAGGGTATAGGTTCACCCCTCCACTTT	CASAEGIGSPLHF
-	TRBV4-1	many	TRBJ1-5	TGCGCCAGCAGCCAAGAAGGAGGGGCTTTGGGGCCCCAGCATTTT	CASSQEGGALGPQHF
-	TRBV5-6	-	TRBJ1-5	TGTGCCAGCAGCCTCGGTGTAGCGGGGGCAACTCAGCCCCAGCATTTT	CASSLGVAGATQPQHF
-	TRBV18	once	TRBJ2-2	TGTGCCAGCTCACCCCTCATTAGCACCGGGGAGCTGTTTTTT	CASSPLISTGELFF
TRBD2	TRBV6-5	-	TRBJ2-5	TGTGCCAGCCGCCGGGGGGGCAGCGGGGGCGAGACCCAGTACTTC	CASRRGGSGGETQYF
-	TRBV5-4	-	TRBJ2-1	TGTGCCAGCAGCTTGGCCGGGTTTGGGCAGTTCTTC	CASSLAGFGQFF
TRBD1	TRBV6-1	-	TRBJ1-3	TGTGCCAGCAGTGTCGCCGGGACAGGAGCCTTTGGAAACACCATATATTTT	CASSVAGTGAFGNTIYF
-	TRBV2	-	TRBJ1-1	TGTGCCAGCAGTTTAGGGGGACAGAACACTGAAGCTTTCTTT	CASSLGGQNTEAFF
TRBD2	TRBV3-1/TRBV3-2	once	TRBJ2-3	TGTGCCAGCAGCCAAGGGTGGCTAGCGGGGGCGAGCACAGATACGCAGTATTTT	CASSQGWLAGASTDTQYF
TRBD1	TRBV7-9	-	TRBJ1-1	TGTGCCAGCAGCTCCCCCGGACAGGCGGCGGTCGCTGAAGCTTTCTTT	CASSSPGQAAVAEAFF
-	TRBV12-5	-	TRBJ1-5	TGTGCTAGTGGTTCGTCGGGACAGCCCCAGCATTTT	CASGSSGQPQHF
-	TRBV19	-	TRBJ2-7	TGTGCCAGTAGTTCCGCCGGCGAGCAGTACTTC	CASSSAGEQYF
TRBD2	TRBV30	few	TRBJ2-1	TGTGCCTGGGCCGCCCTGGCTAGCGGGGGGGCTTTATACAATGAGCAGTTCTTC	CAWAALASGGALYNEQFF
TRBD1	TRBV10-3	-	TRBJ1-2	TGTGCCATCAGCGGGACAGGATATGGCTACACCTTC	CAISGTGYGYTF
TRBD1	TRBV7-9	-	TRBJ1-1	TGTGCCAGCAGCCGTCCGGGACAGGGGGCCACGAACACTGAAGCTTTCTTT	CASSRPGQGATNTEAFF